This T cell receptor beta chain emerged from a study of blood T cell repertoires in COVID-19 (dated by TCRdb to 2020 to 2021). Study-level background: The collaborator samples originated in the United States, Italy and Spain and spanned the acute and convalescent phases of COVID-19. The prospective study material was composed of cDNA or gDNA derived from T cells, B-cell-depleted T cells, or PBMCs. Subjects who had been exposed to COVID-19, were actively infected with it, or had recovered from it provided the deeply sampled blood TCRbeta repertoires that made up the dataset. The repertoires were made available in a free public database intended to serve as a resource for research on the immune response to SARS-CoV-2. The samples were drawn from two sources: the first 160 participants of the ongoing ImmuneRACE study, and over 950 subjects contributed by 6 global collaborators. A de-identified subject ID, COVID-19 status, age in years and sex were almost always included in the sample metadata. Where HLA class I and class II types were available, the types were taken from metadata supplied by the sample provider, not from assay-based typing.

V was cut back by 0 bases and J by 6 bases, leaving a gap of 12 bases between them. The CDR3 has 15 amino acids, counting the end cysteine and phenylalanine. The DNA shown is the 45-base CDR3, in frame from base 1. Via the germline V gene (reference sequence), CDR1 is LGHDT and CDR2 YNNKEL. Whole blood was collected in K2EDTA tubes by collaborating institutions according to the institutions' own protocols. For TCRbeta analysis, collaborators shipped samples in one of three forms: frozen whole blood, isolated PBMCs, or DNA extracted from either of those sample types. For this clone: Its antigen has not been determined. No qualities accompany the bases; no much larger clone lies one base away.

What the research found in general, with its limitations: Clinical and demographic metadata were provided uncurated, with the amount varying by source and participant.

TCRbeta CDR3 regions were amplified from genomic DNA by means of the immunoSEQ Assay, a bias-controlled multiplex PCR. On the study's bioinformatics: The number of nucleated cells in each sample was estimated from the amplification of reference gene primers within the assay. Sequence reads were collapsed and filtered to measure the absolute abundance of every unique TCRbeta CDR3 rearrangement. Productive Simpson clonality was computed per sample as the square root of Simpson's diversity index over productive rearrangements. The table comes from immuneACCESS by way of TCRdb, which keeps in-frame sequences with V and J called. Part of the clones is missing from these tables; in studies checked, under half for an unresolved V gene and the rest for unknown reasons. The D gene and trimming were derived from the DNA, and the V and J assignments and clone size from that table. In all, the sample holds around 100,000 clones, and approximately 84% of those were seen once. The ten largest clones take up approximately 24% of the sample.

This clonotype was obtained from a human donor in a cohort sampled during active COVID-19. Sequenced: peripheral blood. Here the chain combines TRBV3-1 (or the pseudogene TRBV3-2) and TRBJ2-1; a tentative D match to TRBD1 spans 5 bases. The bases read TGTGCCAGCAGCCAAGATTCCAGGGCCCTCAATGAGCAGTTCTTC. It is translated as CASSQDSRALNEQFF.